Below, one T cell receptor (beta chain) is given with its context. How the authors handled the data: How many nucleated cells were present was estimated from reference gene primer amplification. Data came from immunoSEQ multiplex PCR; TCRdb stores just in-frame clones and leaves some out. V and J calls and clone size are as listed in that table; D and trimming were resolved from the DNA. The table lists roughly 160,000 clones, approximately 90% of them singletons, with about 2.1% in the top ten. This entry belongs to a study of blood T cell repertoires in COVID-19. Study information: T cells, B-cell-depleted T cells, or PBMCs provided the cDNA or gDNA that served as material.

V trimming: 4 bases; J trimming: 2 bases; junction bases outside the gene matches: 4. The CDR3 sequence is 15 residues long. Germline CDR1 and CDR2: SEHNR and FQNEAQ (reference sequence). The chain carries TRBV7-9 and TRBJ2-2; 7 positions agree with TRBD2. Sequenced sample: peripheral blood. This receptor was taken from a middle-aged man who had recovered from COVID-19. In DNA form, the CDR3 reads TGTGCCAGCAGCTCGTGGGGGGGAAACACCGGGGAGCTGTTTTTT. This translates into CASSSWGGNTGELFF.